This passage covers 12 T cell receptor beta chains from one sample sequenced in a study of post-analysis software for immune sequencing data. Points from the study as a whole: TRBV5-6, TRBV5-1 and TRBV20-1 belonged to a set of about 5 TRBV segments that were more frequent in patients than controls.

Their antigens are not known. Presence of unique molecular identifiers characterized the TCR beta cDNA libraries. TCRdb reprocessed the PCR reads via MiXCR and lists one record per CDR3 protein. The data contain roughly 870,000 distinct CDR3 sequences, about 53% of them singletons. Sequenced sample: blood. The receptors derive from a girl between 5 and 17 years old with multiple sclerosis.

The chain links TRBV2 to TRBJ1-5; 7 bases line up with TRBD1. CDR3 length equals 14 residues. J was trimmed by 7 bases and V by 6 bases; bases with no gene match: 9. The germline V gene encodes CDR1 SNHLY and CDR2 FYNNEI. The DNA of the CDR3 is TGTGCCAGCAGCCTCGGGACAGTTTCCCAGCCCCAGCATTTT. It is translated as CASSLGTVSQPQHF.

The V gene is TRBV5-1, the J gene TRBJ1-1; D ambiguous. The CDR3 is made up of 12 amino acids. V lost 4 bases and J lost 1, with 5 bases in between. The germline V gene encodes CDR1 SGHRS and CDR2 YFSETQ. The CDR3 spells CASSTRNTEAFF. The CDR3 nucleotides read TGCGCCAGCAGCACACGGAACACTGAAGCTTTCTTT.

This clonotype was seen only a few times. The chain links TRBV29-1 to TRBJ2-7; D uncertain. CDR3 size: 14 residues. Germline CDR1 is SQVTM and CDR2 is ANQGSEA. V lost 2 bases and J 3 bases, leaving 14 bases between the germline ends. CDR3 DNA sequence: TGCAGCGTTGAAAGCCCAGGAATGGGCTACGAGCAGTACTTC. Translation: CSVESPGMGYEQYF.

The V gene is TRBV5-1, the J gene TRBJ2-4, with a tentative D call TRBD2 (5 bases). Trimming removed 0 bases at V and 15 bases at J, with 22 bases between. The CDR3 covers 15 residues. The V gene's germline CDR1 is SGHRS and CDR2 YFSETQ. CDR3 in amino acids: CASSLDGLTGSVRYF. In nucleotides, the CDR3 is TGCGCCAGCAGCTTGGATGGACTCACGGGGTCGGTACGGTACTTC. Drawing the rest from reference TRBV5-1 and TRBJ2-4, the complete variable domain is KAGVTQTPRYLIKTRGQQVTLSCSPISGHRSVSWYQQTPGQGLQFLFEYFSETQRNKGNFPGRFSGRQFSNSRSEMNVSTLELGDSALYLCASSLDGLTGSVRYFGAGTRLSVL.

V and J are TRBV6-5 and TRBJ2-7; the D is unclear. This CDR3 spans 16 amino acids. Trimming left V 2 bases short and J 0 bases short, with 14 bases between. Germline CDR1 MNHEY, CDR2 SVGAGI. The CDR3 DNA sequence: TGTGCCAGCAGTTACGGGCTCTTACCGAGCTCCTACGAGCAGTACTTC. Protein product: CASSYGLLPSSYEQYF.

V gene TRBV5-1 combines with J gene TRBJ1-5, with 7 nucleotides matching TRBD1. Germline lookup yields CDR1 SGHRS and CDR2 YFSETQ. The V gene end was trimmed by 4 bases and the J gene end by 2 bases; junction bases not matched to a gene: 6. The CDR3 is 15 residues long. This chain's CDR3 is CASSLTGQGNQPQHF. CDR3 in DNA: TGCGCCAGCAGCCTTACAGGACAGGGCAATCAGCCCCAGCATTTT. The variable domain in full, completed from reference TRBV5-1 and TRBJ1-5, reads KAGVTQTPRYLIKTRGQQVTLSCSPISGHRSVSWYQQTPGQGLQFLFEYFSETQRNKGNFPGRFSGRQFSNSRSEMNVSTLELGDSALYLCASSLTGQGNQPQHFGDGTRLSIL.

The chain has TRBV7-2 and TRBJ2-3; D call uncertain. In germline, CDR1 is SGHTA, CDR2 FQGNSA. This CDR3 has 15 residues. Trimming removed 6 bases at V and 3 bases at J, with 16 bases between. CDR3 in DNA: TGTGCCAGCAGTCCGCAGTATTCTCTAACAGATACGCAGTATTTT. This codes for CASSPQYSLTDTQYF. Drawing the rest from reference TRBV7-2 and TRBJ2-3, the complete variable domain is GAGVSQSPSNKVTEKGKDVELRCDPISGHTALYWYRQSLGQGLEFLIYFQGNSAPDKSGLPSDRFSAERTGGSVSTLTIQRTQQEDSAVYLCASSPQYSLTDTQYFGPGTRLTVL.

CDR3 sequence reads: CSATDRVRNGYTF. The CDR3 region has the DNA TGCAGCGCCACGGACAGGGTGCGGAATGGCTACACCTTC. The chain employs TRBV29-1 and TRBJ1-2; the match to TRBD1 covers 8 bases. This CDR3 contains 13 residues. With V trimmed by 7 bases and J by 6 bases, 10 bases remained unmatched. Per the germline V gene, CDR1 is SQVTM and CDR2 is ANQGSEA.

The chain employs TRBV27 and TRBJ2-7; TRBD1 is a possible D gene (5 bases). The CDR3 loop spans 14 amino acids. Germline assignment: CDR1 MNHEY and CDR2 SMNVEV (reference sequence). V lost 7 bases to trimming and J lost 0 bases, with 13 bases between them. The CDR3 DNA sequence: TGTGCCAGCATGTACAGGATGAGCTCCTACGAGCAGTACTTC. As protein: CASMYRMSSYEQYF.

This clonotype has just a few counts. This sequence joins TRBV12-3 or TRBV12-4 and TRBJ2-1, with 10 nucleotides matching TRBD2. This CDR3 has 17 amino acids. V lost 5 bases and J lost 0; bases outside the gene matches: 7. The CDR3 spells CASSLGTSVSSYNEQFF. DNA for the CDR3: TGTGCCAGCAGTCTAGGGACTAGCGTAAGCTCCTACAATGAGCAGTTCTTC.

The rearrangement joins TRBV3-1 to TRBJ2-5; D may correspond to TRBD1 or TRBD2 (5 bases each). The closer fit of TRBJ2-7 to the DNA end suggests the J call may be wrong. The CDR3 sequence is 13 residues long. Looked up from germline, CDR1 is LGHDT and CDR2 is YNNKEL (reference sequence). The CDR3 protein is CASSRDLPYEQYF. CDR3 in DNA: TGTGCCAGCAGCCGGGACCTACCCTACGAGCAGTACTTC.

The V gene is TRBV12-5, the J gene TRBJ1-5; D is unclear. V was cut by 4 bases and J by 7 bases, with 14 bases left in between. Germline V gives CDR1 LGHNT, CDR2 FRNRAP. The length of the CDR3 is 14 residues. CDR3 sequence reads: CASGSFVVAQPQHF. The CDR3 nucleotides read TGTGCTAGTGGTTCCTTCGTTGTGGCACAGCCCCAGCATTTT. The full variable domain, in which reference TRBV12-5 and TRBJ1-5 provide the parts outside the CDR3, is DARVTQTPRHKVTEMGQEVTMRCQPILGHNTVFWYRQTMMQGLELLAYFRNRAPLDDSGMPKDRFSAEMPDATLATLKIQPSEPRDSAVYFCASGSFVVAQPQHFGDGTRLSIL.